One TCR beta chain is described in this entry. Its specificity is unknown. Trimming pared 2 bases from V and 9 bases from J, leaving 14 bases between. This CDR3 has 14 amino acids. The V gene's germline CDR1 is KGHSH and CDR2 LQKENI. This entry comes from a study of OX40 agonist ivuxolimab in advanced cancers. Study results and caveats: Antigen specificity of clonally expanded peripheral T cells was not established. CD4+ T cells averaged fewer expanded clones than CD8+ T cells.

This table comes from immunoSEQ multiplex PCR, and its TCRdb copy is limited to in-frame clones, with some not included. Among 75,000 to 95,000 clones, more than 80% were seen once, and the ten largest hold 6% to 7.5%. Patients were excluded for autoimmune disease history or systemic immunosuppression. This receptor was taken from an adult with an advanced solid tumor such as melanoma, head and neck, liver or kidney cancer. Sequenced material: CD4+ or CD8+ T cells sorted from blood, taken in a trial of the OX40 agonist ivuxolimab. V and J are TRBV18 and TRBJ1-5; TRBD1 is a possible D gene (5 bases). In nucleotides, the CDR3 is TGTGCCAGCTCACCAGGGGAGGCAGGGCGGCCCCAGCATTTT. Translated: CASSPGEAGRPQHF. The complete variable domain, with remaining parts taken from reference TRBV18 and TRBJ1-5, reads NAGVMQNPRHLVRRRGQEARLRCSPMKGHSHVYWYRQLPEEGLKFMVYLQKENIIDESGMPKERFSAEFPKEGPSILRIQQVVRGDSAAYFCASSPGEAGRPQHFGDGTRLSIL.